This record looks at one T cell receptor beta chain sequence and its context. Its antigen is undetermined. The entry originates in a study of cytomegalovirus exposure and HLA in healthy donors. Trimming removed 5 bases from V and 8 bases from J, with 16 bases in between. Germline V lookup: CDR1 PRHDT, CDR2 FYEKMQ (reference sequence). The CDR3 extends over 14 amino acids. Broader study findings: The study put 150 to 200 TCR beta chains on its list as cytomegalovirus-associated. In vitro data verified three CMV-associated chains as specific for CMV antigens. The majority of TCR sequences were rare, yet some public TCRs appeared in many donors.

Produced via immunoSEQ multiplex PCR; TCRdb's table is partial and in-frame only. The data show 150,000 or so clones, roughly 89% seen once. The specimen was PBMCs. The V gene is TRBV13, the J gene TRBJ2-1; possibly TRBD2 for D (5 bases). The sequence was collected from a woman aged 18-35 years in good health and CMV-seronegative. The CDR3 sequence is CASSPKASPHEQFF. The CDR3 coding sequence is TGTGCCAGCAGCCCAAAGGCTAGCCCCCATGAGCAGTTCTTC.